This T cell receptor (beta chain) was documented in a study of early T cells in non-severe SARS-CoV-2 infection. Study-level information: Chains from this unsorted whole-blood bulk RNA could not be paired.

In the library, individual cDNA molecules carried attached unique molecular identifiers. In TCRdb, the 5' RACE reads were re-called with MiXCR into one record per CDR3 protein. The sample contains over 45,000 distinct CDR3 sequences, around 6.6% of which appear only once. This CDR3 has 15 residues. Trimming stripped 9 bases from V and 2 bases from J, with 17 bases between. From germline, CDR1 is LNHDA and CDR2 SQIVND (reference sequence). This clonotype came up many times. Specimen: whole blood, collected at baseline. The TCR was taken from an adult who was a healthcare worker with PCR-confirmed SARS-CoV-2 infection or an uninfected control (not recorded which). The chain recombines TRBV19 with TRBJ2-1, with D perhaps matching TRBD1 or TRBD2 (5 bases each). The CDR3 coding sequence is TGTGCCAGCGGGGCGAGGGGCTTGGCCTACAATGAGCAGTTCTTC. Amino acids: CASGARGLAYNEQFF.